This T cell receptor (beta chain) is from a study of cytomegalovirus exposure and HLA in healthy donors. Background on the study: An earlier analysis found fewer than 140 million unique TCR beta sequences from 150 million to 200 million T cells. General study results and limits: It was reported that the classifier diagnosed cytomegalovirus status with high specificity and sensitivity in both the original and validation cohorts.

Researchers ran the PCR with 60 Vbeta and 13 Jbeta primers. Clones were sequenced by immunoSEQ multiplex PCR, and TCRdb holds only the in-frame ones, with some missing. The sample contains about 89,000 clones, 60% to 80% of which appear only once. Germline CDR1 SGDLS, CDR2 YYNGEE. The V gene end was trimmed by 0 bases and the J gene end by 8 bases; junction bases not matched to a gene: 3. The CDR3 consists of 15 residues. Only one count was recorded for this clone. Its antigen is still unknown. Material: PBMCs. This sequence joins TRBV9 and TRBJ1-4; 11 bases map to TRBD1. This receptor was taken from a man aged 25 to 40 in good health and CMV-seronegative. The chain's CDR3 is CASSVGTGGAEKLFF. CDR3 DNA: TGTGCCAGCAGCGTAGGGACAGGGGGCGCGGAAAAACTGTTTTTT.